The TCR beta chain under discussion was sequenced for a study of blood T cells in healthy people across ages. This CDR3 comprises 13 residues. V shed 9 bases and J 0 bases; nucleotides not matched to a gene: 3. Alongside a J-beta primer mix, a sample-barcoded 5' primer served in a second PCR lasting roughly 7 to 11 cycles. Each CDR3 protein gets one entry after TCRdb re-called the 5' RACE reads with MiXCR. The repertoire consists of 1.8 million or so distinct CDR3 sequences, with roughly 43% occurring once and the leading ten covering approximately 22%. As regards this clonotype: Because the CDR3 is missing its conserved closing phenylalanine or tryptophan, this is likely a read error.

Sequenced material: blood. The receptor was isolated from a human donor in good health. V and J are TRBV12-3 or TRBV12-4 and TRBJ2-3, with 7 positions matching TRBD1. This chain's CDR3 is CASQGDSTDTQYL. The CDR3 nucleotides read TGTGCCAGTCAGGGGGATAGCACAGATACGCAGTATTTG.